Below, one T cell receptor beta chain is given with its context. This specimen comes from a study of CD8 T cells in Susac syndrome. The multiple sclerosis controls, all treatment-naive patients, had relapsing-remitting disease that was stable or active. Random hexamers were used to reverse transcribe an amount of about 0.45 to 1 ug RNA. TCRdb redid the calling of the immunoSEQ multiplex PCR reads with MiXCR, one entry per CDR3 protein. The sample holds approximately 190,000 distinct CDR3 sequences; about 95% are singletons and the top ten take approximately 0.093%. The CDR3 runs to 13 residues. Germline V gives CDR1 SGHRS, CDR2 YFSETQ. Trimming removed 4 bases at V and 5 bases at J, with 12 bases between.

The source of this sequence is a human donor with multiple sclerosis. Input material: CD4+ T cells from PBMCs. The V call is TRBV5-1, the J call TRBJ2-5; unclear D gene. The CDR3 is CASSQGYGETQYF. The CDR3 DNA sequence: TGCGCCAGCAGCCAAGGATATGGCGAGACCCAGTACTTC.